Listed below are T cell receptor beta chains from one sample, sequenced in a study of glioma-infiltrating T cells after dendritic cell vaccination. TCRdb's copy holds only in-frame clones and misses some; the assay was immunoSEQ multiplex PCR. The table records tens of thousands of clones, 85% of them present only once. The source material was blood, sampled before dendritic cell vaccination. These receptors all stem from a human donor with glioblastoma. CDR3s include the opening cysteine and the closing phenylalanine or tryptophan. The order of the fields is J gene, D gene, V gene, clone size, CDR3 length, CDR3 DNA, CDR3 protein. A D gene is named only where the DNA matches it firmly. The size of a clone is reported for some rows only, either as once, few or many, or as a class for expanded clones.

J gene: TRBJ2-3; D gene: .; V gene: TRBV15; clone size: .; CDR3 length: 16; CDR3 DNA: TGTGCCACCAGCAACAGGGTTACCCAAAGCACAGATACGCAGTATTTT; CDR3 protein: CATSNRVTQSTDTQYF
J gene: TRBJ2-7; D gene: .; V gene: TRBV18; clone size: .; CDR3 length: 14; CDR3 DNA: TGTGCCAGCTCACCAGGCCGGGGGACCTACGAGCAGTACTTC; CDR3 protein: CASSPGRGTYEQYF
J gene: TRBJ2-2; D gene: TRBD1; V gene: TRBV29-1; clone size: .; CDR3 length: 14; CDR3 DNA: TGCAGCGTTGCGGGACAGGGAGGCACCGGGGGGCTGTTTTTT; CDR3 protein: CSVAGQGGTGGLFF
J gene: TRBJ1-3; D gene: TRBD1; V gene: TRBV6-1; clone size: few; CDR3 length: 14; CDR3 DNA: TGTGCCAGCGGGGACAGGGATCCTGGAAACACCATATATTTT; CDR3 protein: CASGDRDPGNTIYF
J gene: TRBJ1-2; D gene: TRBD1; V gene: TRBV10-3; clone size: .; CDR3 length: 12; CDR3 DNA: TGTGCCATCAGTGCGACAGGGGATGGCTACACCTTC; CDR3 protein: CAISATGDGYTF
J gene: TRBJ2-2; D gene: TRBD2; V gene: TRBV30; clone size: .; CDR3 length: 16; CDR3 DNA: TGTGCCTGGACCGCCGGGACTAGCGGGAGTGCCGGGGAGCTGTTTTTT; CDR3 protein: CAWTAGTSGSAGELFF
J gene: TRBJ2-7; D gene: TRBD2; V gene: TRBV6-5; clone size: few; CDR3 length: 15; CDR3 DNA: TGTGCCAGCAGTTACGGTCTAGCGGGGAACTACGAGCAGTACTTC; CDR3 protein: CASSYGLAGNYEQYF
J gene: TRBJ2-5; D gene: TRBD2; V gene: TRBV4-1; clone size: .; CDR3 length: 17; CDR3 DNA: TGCGCCAGCAGCCAACGGTCTAGCGGGGGGGCAGGAGAGACCCAGTACTTC; CDR3 protein: CASSQRSSGGAGETQYF
J gene: TRBJ2-2; D gene: TRBD2; V gene: TRBV19; clone size: few; CDR3 length: 17; CDR3 DNA: TGTGCCAGTATTTCCTTTCTAGCGGGGGCCCGCACCGGGGAGCTGTTTTTT; CDR3 protein: CASISFLAGARTGELFF
J gene: TRBJ1-2; D gene: .; V gene: TRBV19; clone size: .; CDR3 length: 15; CDR3 DNA: TGTGCCAGTAGTATAGGGACCGGAGGGGACTATGGCTACACCTTC; CDR3 protein: CASSIGTGGDYGYTF
J gene: TRBJ2-1; D gene: TRBD2; V gene: TRBV6-5; clone size: .; CDR3 length: 16; CDR3 DNA: TGTGCCAGCAGTTACAGGACTAGCGGGAGGGGGAATGAGCAGTTCTTC; CDR3 protein: CASSYRTSGRGNEQFF
J gene: TRBJ1-3; D gene: .; V gene: TRBV29-1; clone size: few; CDR3 length: 13; CDR3 DNA: TGCAGCGTTGCATCAGGGAATGGAAACACCATATATTTT; CDR3 protein: CSVASGNGNTIYF
J gene: TRBJ2-2; D gene: .; V gene: TRBV5-1; clone size: .; CDR3 length: 17; CDR3 DNA: TGCGCCAGCAGCTTGGCGATGTCGCGGGCCCAAACCGGGGAGCTGTTTTTT; CDR3 protein: CASSLAMSRAQTGELFF
J gene: TRBJ1-3; D gene: .; V gene: TRBV5-1; clone size: .; CDR3 length: 14; CDR3 DNA: TGCGCCAGCAGCAAGGACAAGTCTGGAAACACCATATATTTT; CDR3 protein: CASSKDKSGNTIYF
J gene: TRBJ2-7; D gene: TRBD2; V gene: TRBV9; clone size: once; CDR3 length: 15; CDR3 DNA: TGTGCCAGCAGCCCCAGACTAGCGGGATCATACGAGCAGTACTTC; CDR3 protein: CASSPRLAGSYEQYF
J gene: TRBJ2-3; D gene: .; V gene: TRBV29-1; clone size: few; CDR3 length: 13; CDR3 DNA: TGCAGCGTTGAGCCAGGGGCCACAGATACGCAGTATTTT; CDR3 protein: CSVEPGATDTQYF
J gene: TRBJ2-7; D gene: .; V gene: TRBV11-2; clone size: .; CDR3 length: 14; CDR3 DNA: TGTGCCAGCAGCTTCGAGACAGGACCCTTGGAGCAGTACTTC; CDR3 protein: CASSFETGPLEQYF
J gene: TRBJ2-5; D gene: .; V gene: TRBV6-1; clone size: .; CDR3 length: 16; CDR3 DNA: TGTGCCAGCAGTGAAAGGCTGCGGGACCGGGGGGCGGCCCAGTACTTC; CDR3 protein: CASSERLRDRGAAQYF
J gene: TRBJ1-6; D gene: TRBD1; V gene: TRBV4-3; clone size: few; CDR3 length: 16; CDR3 DNA: TGCGCCAGCAGCCAAGATCCTACAGGGGGGAATTCACCCCTCCACTTT; CDR3 protein: CASSQDPTGGNSPLHF
J gene: TRBJ1-3; D gene: TRBD1; V gene: TRBV7-9; clone size: .; CDR3 length: 15; CDR3 DNA: TGTGCCAGCAGCTCTGACAGGGGGCGAGGAAACACCATATATTTT; CDR3 protein: CASSSDRGRGNTIYF
J gene: TRBJ1-1; D gene: .; V gene: TRBV28; clone size: once; CDR3 length: 16; CDR3 DNA: TGTGCCAGCAGTTCCCGGGGGTGGGGGGGGAACACTGAAGCTTTCTTT; CDR3 protein: CASSSRGWGGNTEAFF
J gene: TRBJ1-1; D gene: .; V gene: TRBV7-6; clone size: .; CDR3 length: 13; CDR3 DNA: TGTGCCAGCAGCTTAACGGGGAACACTGAAGCTTTCTTT; CDR3 protein: CASSLTGNTEAFF
J gene: TRBJ1-1; D gene: TRBD1; V gene: TRBV5-4; clone size: .; CDR3 length: 14; CDR3 DNA: TGTGCCAGCAGCTTGTTGGCGGGACAGCCTGAAGCTTTCTTT; CDR3 protein: CASSLLAGQPEAFF
J gene: TRBJ2-1; D gene: TRBD2; V gene: TRBV28; clone size: .; CDR3 length: 14; CDR3 DNA: TGTGCCAGCAGCCCTAGCGGGACTTACAATGAGCAGTTCTTC; CDR3 protein: CASSPSGTYNEQFF
J gene: TRBJ1-5; D gene: TRBD1; V gene: TRBV5-1; clone size: .; CDR3 length: 14; CDR3 DNA: TGCGCCAGCAGCCCGACAGGGCCAAATCAGCCCCAGCATTTT; CDR3 protein: CASSPTGPNQPQHF
J gene: TRBJ2-2; D gene: .; V gene: TRBV4-2; clone size: .; CDR3 length: 15; CDR3 DNA: TGTGCCAGCAGCCAAGTAGGAGTCGGGACCGGGGAGCTGTTTTTT; CDR3 protein: CASSQVGVGTGELFF
J gene: TRBJ1-1; D gene: TRBD1; V gene: TRBV5-1; clone size: .; CDR3 length: 17; CDR3 DNA: TGCGCCAGCAGCTTGGGTCTCGGGACAGGGAGGGGAGCTGAAGCTTTCTTT; CDR3 protein: CASSLGLGTGRGAEAFF
J gene: TRBJ2-1; D gene: .; V gene: TRBV29-1; clone size: .; CDR3 length: 14; CDR3 DNA: TGCAGCGGTGAAGAAGGCGACAGTTACAATGAGCAGTTCTTC; CDR3 protein: CSGEEGDSYNEQFF
J gene: TRBJ1-1; D gene: TRBD1; V gene: TRBV6-5; clone size: .; CDR3 length: 13; CDR3 DNA: TGTGCCAGCCGACAGGGGATAAGACCTGAAGCTTTCTTT; CDR3 protein: CASRQGIRPEAFF
J gene: TRBJ1-5; D gene: TRBD1; V gene: TRBV7-9; clone size: .; CDR3 length: 16; CDR3 DNA: TGTGCCAGCAGCTTATCCGGGACAGGGGCGGGTCAGCCCCAGCATTTT; CDR3 protein: CASSLSGTGAGQPQHF
J gene: TRBJ1-1; D gene: .; V gene: TRBV19; clone size: .; CDR3 length: 12; CDR3 DNA: TGTGCCAGTAGTATAGCTGGGGAGGGCACTTTCTTT; CDR3 protein: CASSIAGEGTFF
J gene: TRBJ2-1; D gene: .; V gene: TRBV7-2; clone size: .; CDR3 length: 14; CDR3 DNA: TGTGCCAGCAGCGCGACAGGATCCTACAATGAGCAGTTCTTC; CDR3 protein: CASSATGSYNEQFF
J gene: TRBJ1-2; D gene: TRBD1; V gene: TRBV9; clone size: .; CDR3 length: 15; CDR3 DNA: TGTGCCAGCAGCGTAGCAGCAGGGGGAAACTATGGCTACACCTTC; CDR3 protein: CASSVAAGGNYGYTF
J gene: TRBJ2-1; D gene: .; V gene: TRBV7-2; clone size: .; CDR3 length: 12; CDR3 DNA: TGTGCCAGCAGCTTATTGCGGGATGAGCAGTTCTTC; CDR3 protein: CASSLLRDEQFF
J gene: TRBJ1-1; D gene: .; V gene: TRBV5-1; clone size: .; CDR3 length: 15; CDR3 DNA: TGCGCCAGCAGCTTGGGGGGAGTTCTGAACACTGGAGCTTTCTTT; CDR3 protein: CASSLGGVLNTGAFF
J gene: TRBJ2-7; D gene: .; V gene: TRBV7-2; clone size: .; CDR3 length: 13; CDR3 DNA: TGTGCCAGCAGCCCAGGACAAACCTACGAGCAGTACTTC; CDR3 protein: CASSPGQTYEQYF
J gene: TRBJ2-5; D gene: TRBD2; V gene: TRBV4-2; clone size: .; CDR3 length: 16; CDR3 DNA: TGTGCCAGCAGCCAAGATTCTGGGGGGGACCAAGAGACCCAGTACTTC; CDR3 protein: CASSQDSGGDQETQYF
J gene: TRBJ2-3; D gene: .; V gene: TRBV5-1; clone size: .; CDR3 length: 13; CDR3 DNA: TGCGCCAGCAGCCGCGGGGACACAGATACGCAGTATTTT; CDR3 protein: CASSRGDTDTQYF
J gene: TRBJ2-1; D gene: TRBD2; V gene: TRBV11-2; clone size: .; CDR3 length: 16; CDR3 DNA: TGTGCCAGCAGCATATGGACTAGCGGGGGGATAGATGAGCAGTTCTTC; CDR3 protein: CASSIWTSGGIDEQFF
J gene: TRBJ2-7; D gene: TRBD1; V gene: TRBV5-1; clone size: .; CDR3 length: 15; CDR3 DNA: TGCGCCAGCAGCCTGGGGACAGGGAGGACCTACGAGCAGTACTTC; CDR3 protein: CASSLGTGRTYEQYF
J gene: TRBJ1-4; D gene: .; V gene: TRBV7-9; clone size: .; CDR3 length: 14; CDR3 DNA: TGTGCCAGCAGCTTACGGGGGGTCGGGGAAAAACTGTTTTTT; CDR3 protein: CASSLRGVGEKLFF
J gene: TRBJ2-7; D gene: TRBD1; V gene: TRBV2; clone size: .; CDR3 length: 14; CDR3 DNA: TGTGCCAGCAGTGAGGAGAGGGGGCTGAACGAGCAGTACTTC; CDR3 protein: CASSEERGLNEQYF
J gene: TRBJ2-2; D gene: TRBD1; V gene: TRBV18; clone size: .; CDR3 length: 16; CDR3 DNA: TGTGCCAGCTCACCTGGGACAGGGCCGAACACCGGGGAGCTGTTTTTT; CDR3 protein: CASSPGTGPNTGELFF
J gene: TRBJ1-1; D gene: TRBD1; V gene: TRBV6-6; clone size: .; CDR3 length: 15; CDR3 DNA: TGTGCCAGCAGTTTACCGGGACAGGGGATTACTGAAGCTTTCTTT; CDR3 protein: CASSLPGQGITEAFF
J gene: TRBJ2-1; D gene: TRBD2; V gene: TRBV18; clone size: .; CDR3 length: 16; CDR3 DNA: TGTGCCAGCTCACCACCGAGCGGGGGGGAGTACAATGAGCAGTTCTTC; CDR3 protein: CASSPPSGGEYNEQFF
J gene: TRBJ2-7; D gene: .; V gene: TRBV7-6; clone size: .; CDR3 length: 15; CDR3 DNA: TGTGCCAGCAGCTACGGGCCAGGGGCCTCTTACGAGCAGTACTTC; CDR3 protein: CASSYGPGASYEQYF
J gene: TRBJ1-5; D gene: .; V gene: TRBV6-1; clone size: .; CDR3 length: 13; CDR3 DNA: TGTGCCAGCAGTGAAGGACAGTGGCAGCCCCAGCATTTT; CDR3 protein: CASSEGQWQPQHF
J gene: TRBJ2-5; D gene: .; V gene: TRBV5-1; clone size: .; CDR3 length: 13; CDR3 DNA: TGCGCCAGCGCCCGGACATCCCAAGAGACCCAGTACTTC; CDR3 protein: CASARTSQETQYF
J gene: TRBJ2-7; D gene: TRBD2; V gene: TRBV6-5; clone size: once; CDR3 length: 13; CDR3 DNA: TGTGCCAGCAGTGTGGGGGGGACCTACGAGCAGTACTTC; CDR3 protein: CASSVGGTYEQYF
J gene: TRBJ1-1; D gene: .; V gene: TRBV4-2; clone size: .; CDR3 length: 14; CDR3 DNA: TGTGCCAGCAGCCATTTAGACAGGAACACTGAAGCTTTCTTT; CDR3 protein: CASSHLDRNTEAFF
J gene: TRBJ2-7; D gene: TRBD1; V gene: TRBV11-2; clone size: .; CDR3 length: 13; CDR3 DNA: TGTGCCAGCAGCCGCGACAGGGTCTACGAGCAGTACTTC; CDR3 protein: CASSRDRVYEQYF
J gene: TRBJ1-2; D gene: TRBD1; V gene: TRBV5-1; clone size: .; CDR3 length: 16; CDR3 DNA: TGCGCCAGCAGCTTGGCCAGCCAGGGGGTCAACTATGGCTACACCTTC; CDR3 protein: CASSLASQGVNYGYTF
J gene: TRBJ2-3; D gene: TRBD2; V gene: TRBV7-9; clone size: .; CDR3 length: 17; CDR3 DNA: TGTGCCAGCAGCTCGCAAACCGGGACTAGCGGCTCAGATACGCAGTATTTT; CDR3 protein: CASSSQTGTSGSDTQYF
J gene: TRBJ2-7; D gene: TRBD2; V gene: TRBV5-1; clone size: .; CDR3 length: 15; CDR3 DNA: TGCGCCAGCAGCTTGGAGGCTAGCGGTCCCTACGAGCAGTACTTC; CDR3 protein: CASSLEASGPYEQYF
J gene: TRBJ2-1; D gene: .; V gene: TRBV30; clone size: .; CDR3 length: 15; CDR3 DNA: TGTGCCTGGAGTGACGGGGGAAGCTCCTACAATGAGCAGTTCTTC; CDR3 protein: CAWSDGGSSYNEQFF